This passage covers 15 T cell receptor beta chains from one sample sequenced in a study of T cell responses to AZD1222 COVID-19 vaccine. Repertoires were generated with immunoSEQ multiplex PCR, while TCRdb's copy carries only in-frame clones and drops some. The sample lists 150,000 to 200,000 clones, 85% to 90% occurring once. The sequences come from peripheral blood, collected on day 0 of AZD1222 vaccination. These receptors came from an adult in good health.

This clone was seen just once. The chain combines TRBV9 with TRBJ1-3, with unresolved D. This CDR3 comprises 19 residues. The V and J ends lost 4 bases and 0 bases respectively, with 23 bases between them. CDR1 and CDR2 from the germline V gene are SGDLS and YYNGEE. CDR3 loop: CASSTPRQGHEFSGNTIYF. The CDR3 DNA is TGTGCCAGCAGCACCCCCCGTCAAGGCCATGAATTCTCTGGAAACACCATATATTTT.

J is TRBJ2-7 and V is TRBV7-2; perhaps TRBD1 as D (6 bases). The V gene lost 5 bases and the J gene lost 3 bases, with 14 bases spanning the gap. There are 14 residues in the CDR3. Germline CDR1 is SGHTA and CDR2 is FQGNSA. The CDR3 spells CASSTQGKGYEQYF. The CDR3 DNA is TGTGCCAGCAGCACCCAGGGGAAAGGCTACGAGCAGTACTTC.

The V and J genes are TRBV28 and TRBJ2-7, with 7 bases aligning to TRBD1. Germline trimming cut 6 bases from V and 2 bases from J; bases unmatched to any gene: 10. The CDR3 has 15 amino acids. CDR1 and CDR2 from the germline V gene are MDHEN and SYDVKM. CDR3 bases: TGTGCCAGCAGCATGCCGGGACAGACAACCTACGAGCAGTACTTC. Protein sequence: CASSMPGQTTYEQYF.

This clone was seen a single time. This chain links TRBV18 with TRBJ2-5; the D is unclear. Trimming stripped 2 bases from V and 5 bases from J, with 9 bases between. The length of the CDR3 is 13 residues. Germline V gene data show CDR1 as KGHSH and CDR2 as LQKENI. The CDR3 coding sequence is TGTGCCAGCTCACCAGGGGTTAAGGAGACCCAGTACTTC. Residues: CASSPGVKETQYF.

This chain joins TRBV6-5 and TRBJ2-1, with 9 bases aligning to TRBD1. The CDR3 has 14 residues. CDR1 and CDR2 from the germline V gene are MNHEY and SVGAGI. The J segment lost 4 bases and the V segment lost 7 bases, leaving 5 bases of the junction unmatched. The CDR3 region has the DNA TGTGCCAGCACTCGGGACAGGGCATACAATGAGCAGTTCTTC. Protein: CASTRDRAYNEQFF.

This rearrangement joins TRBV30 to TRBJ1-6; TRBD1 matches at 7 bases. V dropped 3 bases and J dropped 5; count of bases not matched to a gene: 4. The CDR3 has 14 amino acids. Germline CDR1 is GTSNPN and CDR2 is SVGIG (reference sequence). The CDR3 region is CAWRQGTHNSPLHF. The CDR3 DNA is TGTGCCTGGAGACAGGGGACCCATAATTCACCCCTCCACTTT.

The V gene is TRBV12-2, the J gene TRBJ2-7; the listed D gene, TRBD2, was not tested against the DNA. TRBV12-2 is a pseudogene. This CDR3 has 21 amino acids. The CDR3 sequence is CASPWSGGCKQGSGRTYEQYF. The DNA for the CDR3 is TGTGCAAGTCCGTGGAGCGGGGGGTGTAAACAGGGGTCGGGTCGGACCTACGAGCAGTACTTC.

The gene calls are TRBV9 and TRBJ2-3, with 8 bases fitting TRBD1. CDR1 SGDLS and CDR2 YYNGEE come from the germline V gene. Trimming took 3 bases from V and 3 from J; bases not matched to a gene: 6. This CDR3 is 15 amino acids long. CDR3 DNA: TGTGCCAGCAGCGATGACAGGGGAGCGACAGATACGCAGTATTTT. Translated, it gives CASSDDRGATDTQYF.

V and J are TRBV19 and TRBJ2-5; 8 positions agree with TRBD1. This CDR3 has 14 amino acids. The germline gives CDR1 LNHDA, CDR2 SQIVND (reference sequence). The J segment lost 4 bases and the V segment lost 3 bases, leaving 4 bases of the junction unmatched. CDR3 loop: CASSIGQGRETQYF. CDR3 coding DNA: TGTGCCAGTAGTATCGGACAGGGTAGAGAGACCCAGTACTTC.

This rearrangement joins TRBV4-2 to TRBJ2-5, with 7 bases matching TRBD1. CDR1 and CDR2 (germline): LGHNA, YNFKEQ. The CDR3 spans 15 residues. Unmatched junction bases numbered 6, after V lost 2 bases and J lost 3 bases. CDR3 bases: TGTGCCAGCAGCCAAAGGGACAGCGACAAAGAGACCCAGTACTTC. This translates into CASSQRDSDKETQYF.

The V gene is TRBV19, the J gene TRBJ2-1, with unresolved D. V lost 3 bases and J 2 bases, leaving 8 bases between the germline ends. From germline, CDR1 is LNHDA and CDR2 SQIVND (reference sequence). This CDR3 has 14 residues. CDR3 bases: TGTGCCAGTAGTATGACGAGCCCCTACAATGAGCAGTTCTTC. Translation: CASSMTSPYNEQFF.

The CDR3 bases are TGTGCCAGCACCCTGGACCATCTTAACACCGGGGAGCTGTTTTTT. It codes for CASTLDHLNTGELFF. V and J are TRBV28 and TRBJ2-2; D call uncertain. The length of the CDR3 is 15 residues. The V end was cut by 7 bases, the J end by 2 bases, with 14 bases between. The germline CDR1 and CDR2 sequences are MDHEN and SYDVKM.

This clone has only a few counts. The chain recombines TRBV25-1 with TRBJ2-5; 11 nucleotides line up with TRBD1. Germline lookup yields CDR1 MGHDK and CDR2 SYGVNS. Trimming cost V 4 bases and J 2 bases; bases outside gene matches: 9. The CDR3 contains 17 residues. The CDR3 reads CASSGGDRGIWQETQYF. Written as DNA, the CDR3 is TGTGCCAGCAGTGGCGGGGACAGGGGGATATGGCAAGAGACCCAGTACTTC.

DNA for the CDR3: TGTGCCAGCAGTCAGCCTTCCAGCGGGAGCTGGAGGGGATACGAGCAGTACTTC. Amino acids: CASSQPSSGSWRGYEQYF. The chain uses TRBV28 and TRBJ2-7; TRBD2 matches 8 bases. CDR1 MDHEN and CDR2 SYDVKM come from the germline V gene. The CDR3 spans 18 residues. Trimming took 5 bases from V and 4 from J; bases not matched to a gene: 19.

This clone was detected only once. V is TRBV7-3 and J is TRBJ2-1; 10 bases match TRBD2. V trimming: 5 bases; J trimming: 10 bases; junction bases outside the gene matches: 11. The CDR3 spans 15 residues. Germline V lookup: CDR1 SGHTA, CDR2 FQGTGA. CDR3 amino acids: CASSPVIAGGGEQFF. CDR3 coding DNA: TGTGCCAGCAGCCCCGTGATAGCGGGGGGCGGGGAGCAGTTCTTC.